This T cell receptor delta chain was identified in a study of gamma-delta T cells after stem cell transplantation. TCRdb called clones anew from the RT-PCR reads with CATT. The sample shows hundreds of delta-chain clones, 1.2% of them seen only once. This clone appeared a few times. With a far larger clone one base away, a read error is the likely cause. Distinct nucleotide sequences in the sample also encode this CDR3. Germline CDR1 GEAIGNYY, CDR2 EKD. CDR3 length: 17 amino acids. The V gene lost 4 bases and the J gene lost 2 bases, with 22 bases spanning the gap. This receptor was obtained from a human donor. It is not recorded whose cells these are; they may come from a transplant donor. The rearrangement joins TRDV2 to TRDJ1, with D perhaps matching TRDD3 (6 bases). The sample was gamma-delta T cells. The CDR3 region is CACDTVSSGGATDKLIF. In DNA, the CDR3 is TGTGCCTGTGATACCGTTAGTTCCGGGGGAGCAACCGATAAACTCATCTTT.